This is a list of T cell receptor beta chains from one sample in a study of OX40 agonist ivuxolimab in advanced cancers. The repertoire was sequenced with immunoSEQ multiplex PCR; TCRdb's copy has only in-frame clones and lacks some. Of tens of thousands of clones detected, around nine tenths appear once; the ten largest clones hold around 0.39%. Material: CD4+ or CD8+ T cells sorted from blood, obtained in a trial of the OX40 agonist ivuxolimab. The receptors here all came from an adult with an advanced solid tumor such as melanoma, head and neck, liver or kidney cancer. The CDR3 runs from the conserved cysteine through the conserved F or W. D genes are given only for firm matches. Part of the rows lack a size; the others show once, few, many or a class for expanded clones.

v_gene: TRBV5-1
d_gene: TRBD1
abundance: .
j_gene: TRBJ2-5
CDR3nt: TGCGCCAGCAGCCCGGGACAGCTTGAGGAGACCCAGTACTTC
CDR3aa: CASSPGQLEETQYF

v_gene: TRBV10-2
d_gene: .
abundance: .
j_gene: TRBJ2-1
CDR3nt: TGCGCCACCCGAACTTCTAGCACGGGTGAGCAGTTCTTC
CDR3aa: CATRTSSTGEQFF

v_gene: TRBV19
d_gene: TRBD1
abundance: .
j_gene: TRBJ1-2
CDR3nt: TGTGCCACTACCCCGACAGGGAACTATGGCTACACCTTC
CDR3aa: CATTPTGNYGYTF

v_gene: TRBV6-4
d_gene: .
abundance: .
j_gene: TRBJ2-1
CDR3nt: TGTGCCAGCAGTCCTACCTACCCCAATGAGCAGTTCTTC
CDR3aa: CASSPTYPNEQFF

v_gene: TRBV9
d_gene: .
abundance: .
j_gene: TRBJ2-3
CDR3nt: TGTGCCAGCAGCGTAGGAGGACTCATGGAATTGTGGTATTTT
CDR3aa: CASSVGGLMELWYF

v_gene: TRBV19
d_gene: .
abundance: few
j_gene: TRBJ1-4
CDR3nt: TGTGCCAGTAGTGACGGACAGACAACTAATGAAAAACTGTTTTTT
CDR3aa: CASSDGQTTNEKLFF

v_gene: TRBV9
d_gene: TRBD1
abundance: .
j_gene: TRBJ1-5
CDR3nt: TGTGCCAGCAGCGTAGCGGGACAGCTTAATCAGCCCCAGCATTTT
CDR3aa: CASSVAGQLNQPQHF

v_gene: TRBV6-5
d_gene: .
abundance: .
j_gene: TRBJ1-6
CDR3nt: TGTGCCACCTGGGGATTTAATTCACCCCTCCACTTT
CDR3aa: CATWGFNSPLHF

v_gene: TRBV6-5
d_gene: TRBD1
abundance: few
j_gene: TRBJ1-2
CDR3nt: TGTGCCAGCAGAACGACAGGGGGGTATGGCTACACCTTC
CDR3aa: CASRTTGGYGYTF

v_gene: TRBV5-1
d_gene: TRBD2
abundance: .
j_gene: TRBJ2-5
CDR3nt: TGCGCCAGCAGCTTGGGAGCGGGAGGCGGCCAAGAGACCCAGTACTTC
CDR3aa: CASSLGAGGGQETQYF

v_gene: TRBV2
d_gene: .
abundance: few
j_gene: TRBJ2-5
CDR3nt: TGTGCCAGCAGCCGGGACGGTCAAGAGACCCAGTACTTC
CDR3aa: CASSRDGQETQYF

v_gene: TRBV6-5
d_gene: .
abundance: .
j_gene: TRBJ1-2
CDR3nt: TGTGCCGCCTCAGGCAGGACAGCTAACTATGGCTACACCTTC
CDR3aa: CAASGRTANYGYTF

v_gene: TRBV21-1
d_gene: .
abundance: once
j_gene: TRBJ1-2
CDR3nt: TGTGCCAGCACCCTCGATCGGGATTATGGCTACACCTTC
CDR3aa: CASTLDRDYGYTF

v_gene: TRBV5-1
d_gene: TRBD2
abundance: .
j_gene: TRBJ2-1
CDR3nt: TGCGCCAGCAGCTCACGGACTAGCGGGGGATACAATGAGCAGTTCTTC
CDR3aa: CASSSRTSGGYNEQFF

v_gene: TRBV2
d_gene: .
abundance: .
j_gene: TRBJ1-1
CDR3nt: TGTGCCAGCACTGAGACAGGGAACACTGAAGCTTTCTTT
CDR3aa: CASTETGNTEAFF

v_gene: TRBV28
d_gene: .
abundance: .
j_gene: TRBJ2-7
CDR3nt: TGTGCCAGCAGTTTTACCGGGCGGGAGCAGTACTTC
CDR3aa: CASSFTGREQYF

v_gene: TRBV19
d_gene: TRBD1
abundance: .
j_gene: TRBJ2-7
CDR3nt: TGTGCCAGTAGTTCAAGGACAGGGAGCTCCTACGAGCAGTACTTC
CDR3aa: CASSSRTGSSYEQYF

v_gene: TRBV7-9
d_gene: .
abundance: few
j_gene: TRBJ1-4
CDR3nt: TGTGCCAGCAGCGAGGCGGAAAAACTGTTTTTT
CDR3aa: CASSEAEKLFF

v_gene: TRBV28
d_gene: .
abundance: .
j_gene: TRBJ2-7
CDR3nt: TGTGCCAGCAGTTTGGTGGGGACCGAGCAGTACTTC
CDR3aa: CASSLVGTEQYF

v_gene: TRBV11-2
d_gene: .
abundance: .
j_gene: TRBJ2-5
CDR3nt: TGTGCCAGCAGCTTAGGGTGGGAGACCCAGTACTTC
CDR3aa: CASSLGWETQYF

v_gene: TRBV4-1
d_gene: .
abundance: .
j_gene: TRBJ1-2
CDR3nt: TGCGCCAGCAGCCAAGATGGTGTCTATGGCTACACCTTC
CDR3aa: CASSQDGVYGYTF

v_gene: TRBV5-1
d_gene: TRBD2
abundance: .
j_gene: TRBJ2-1
CDR3nt: TGCGCCAGCAGCTTGTCCCTAGCGGGAGGGCATGGTGAGCAGTTCTTC
CDR3aa: CASSLSLAGGHGEQFF

v_gene: TRBV29-1
d_gene: .
abundance: .
j_gene: TRBJ2-7
CDR3nt: TGCAGCGCCCAGGGGGGAGATAGGGTCTACGGGCAGTACTTC
CDR3aa: CSAQGGDRVYGQYF

v_gene: TRBV18
d_gene: TRBD1
abundance: .
j_gene: TRBJ1-3
CDR3nt: TGTGCCAGCTCAGCCGGACAGGGGACTGGAAACACCATATATTTT
CDR3aa: CASSAGQGTGNTIYF

v_gene: TRBV6-5
d_gene: TRBD1
abundance: .
j_gene: TRBJ1-1
CDR3nt: TGTGCCAGCAGTTACTCGACAGGGGAAGCTTTCTTT
CDR3aa: CASSYSTGEAFF

v_gene: TRBV5-1
d_gene: .
abundance: .
j_gene: TRBJ1-2
CDR3nt: TGCGCCAGCAGCTTGGTGGCGGCAAACAATGGCTACACCTTC
CDR3aa: CASSLVAANNGYTF

v_gene: TRBV7-2
d_gene: TRBD1
abundance: .
j_gene: TRBJ2-2
CDR3nt: TGTGCCAGCAGCTTAGACAGGGGGCTGGCCGGGGAGCTGTTTTTT
CDR3aa: CASSLDRGLAGELFF

v_gene: TRBV7-5
d_gene: .
abundance: .
j_gene: TRBJ1-6
CDR3nt: TGTGTCAGAAGCTTAGGGGACAGAGCAGGGCCGCTCCCCTATAATTCACCCCTCCACTTT
CDR3aa: CVRSLGDRAGPLPYNSPLHF

v_gene: TRBV9
d_gene: TRBD1
abundance: .
j_gene: TRBJ1-6
CDR3nt: TGTGCCAGCAGCACGGGACATGGGACAGTCTCACCCCTCCACTTT
CDR3aa: CASSTGHGTVSPLHF

v_gene: TRBV27
d_gene: .
abundance: .
j_gene: TRBJ2-5
CDR3nt: TGTGCCAGCAGTCGGGGGCCTAGGGAGACCCAGTACTTC
CDR3aa: CASSRGPRETQYF

v_gene: TRBV5-1
d_gene: TRBD1
abundance: .
j_gene: TRBJ2-3
CDR3nt: TGCGCCAGCAGCCCGGGGACAGCCAGCACAGATACGCAGTATTTT
CDR3aa: CASSPGTASTDTQYF

v_gene: TRBV5-4
d_gene: TRBD2
abundance: .
j_gene: TRBJ2-5
CDR3nt: TGTGCCAGCAGTGAGCGGGGTCTCCAAGAGACCCAGTACTTC
CDR3aa: CASSERGLQETQYF

v_gene: TRBV11-2
d_gene: .
abundance: .
j_gene: TRBJ1-3
CDR3nt: TGTGCCAGCAGCTTGAACTTAGGGGGAAACACCATATATTTT
CDR3aa: CASSLNLGGNTIYF

v_gene: TRBV30
d_gene: TRBD1
abundance: .
j_gene: TRBJ1-1
CDR3nt: TGTGCCTTTAGGACAGGGCTGAACACTGAAGCTTTCTTT
CDR3aa: CAFRTGLNTEAFF

v_gene: TRBV7-2
d_gene: .
abundance: .
j_gene: TRBJ1-3
CDR3nt: TGTGCCAGCAGCCGCGGGGATGGAAACACCATATATTTT
CDR3aa: CASSRGDGNTIYF

v_gene: TRBV12-5
d_gene: .
abundance: .
j_gene: TRBJ1-6
CDR3nt: TGTGCTAGTGGTTGGCGCCCAACAGGTAGCAATTCACCCCTCCACTTT
CDR3aa: CASGWRPTGSNSPLHF

v_gene: TRBV6-7
d_gene: .
abundance: .
j_gene: TRBJ1-2
CDR3nt: TGTGCCAGTCGCTTGAGCTACACCTTC
CDR3aa: CASRLSYTF

v_gene: TRBV28
d_gene: .
abundance: .
j_gene: TRBJ2-2
CDR3nt: TGTGCCAGCACCTCAGGGGATTCCACCGGGGAGCTGTTTTTT
CDR3aa: CASTSGDSTGELFF

v_gene: TRBV7-7
d_gene: .
abundance: .
j_gene: TRBJ2-5
CDR3nt: TGTGCCAGCAGCCGTTCAGGGGTGGAGACCCAGTACTTC
CDR3aa: CASSRSGVETQYF

v_gene: TRBV7-2
d_gene: TRBD2
abundance: .
j_gene: TRBJ2-1
CDR3nt: TGTGCCAGCAGCCCGATAGCGGGAGTTTACAATGAGCAGTTCTTC
CDR3aa: CASSPIAGVYNEQFF

v_gene: TRBV6-1
d_gene: .
abundance: .
j_gene: TRBJ1-2
CDR3nt: TGTGCCAGCAGTGAAAGGGGATACGGGGACTATGGCTACACCTTC
CDR3aa: CASSERGYGDYGYTF

v_gene: TRBV4-3
d_gene: TRBD1
abundance: .
j_gene: TRBJ2-4
CDR3nt: TGCGCCAGCAGCCAACAGACAGGGCCAGGGAACATTCAGTACTTC
CDR3aa: CASSQQTGPGNIQYF

v_gene: TRBV10-1
d_gene: .
abundance: .
j_gene: TRBJ1-1
CDR3nt: TGCGCCAGCAGTGCCACAGGGAATCTACTCTTT
CDR3aa: CASSATGNLLF